Listed below are T cell receptor beta chains from one sample, sequenced in a study of vaccination effects on CD4 cells after COVID-19. The repertoire was sequenced with immunoSEQ multiplex PCR; TCRdb's copy has only in-frame clones and lacks some. The sample records tens of thousands of clones, approximately 69% being singletons. These receptors are not linked to any known antigen. Source: CD4+ T cells from PBMCs cultured with SARS-CoV-2 spike peptides, taken before COVID-19 vaccination. The receptors originated from a human donor who received a COVID-19 vaccine. CDR3s include the opening cysteine and the closing phenylalanine or tryptophan. The order of the fields is V gene, clone size, J gene, D gene, CDR3 protein, CDR3 DNA. A D gene is named only where the DNA matches it firmly. Expanded clones are given a class, and other clones once, few, many or no size at all.

TRBV14	-	TRBJ2-2	-	CASSQEFRGTGELFF	TGTGCCAGCAGCCAAGAATTTAGAGGCACCGGGGAGCTGTTTTTT
TRBV24-1	-	TRBJ1-2	-	CATRTGSYGYTF	TGTGCCACCAGAACAGGGAGCTATGGCTACACCTTC
TRBV10-2	few	TRBJ2-5	-	CASRGSRGREIETQYF	TGCGCCAGCAGGGGATCTAGGGGCAGGGAAATTGAGACCCAGTACTTC
TRBV7-9	once	TRBJ2-5	TRBD1	CASSRQGALQETQYF	TGTGCCAGCAGCCGGCAGGGGGCTCTTCAAGAGACCCAGTACTTC
TRBV5-1	-	TRBJ2-5	TRBD2	CASSLGTSGIETQYF	TGCGCCAGCAGCTTGGGGACTAGCGGGATTGAGACCCAGTACTTC
TRBV5-4	-	TRBJ2-7	-	CASSLHPPGALMNEQYF	TGTGCCAGCAGCTTGCATCCCCCAGGGGCGCTTATGAACGAGCAGTACTTC
TRBV5-1	-	TRBJ2-5	TRBD2	CASSLGPSGSIQETQYF	TGCGCCAGCAGCTTGGGGCCTAGCGGGAGTATCCAGGAGACCCAGTACTTC
TRBV5-6	-	TRBJ2-3	-	CASSLGTTDTQYF	TGTGCCAGCAGCTTGGGGACGACAGATACGCAGTATTTT
TRBV20-1	medium-sized	TRBJ1-3	-	CSASPRGLAGNTIYF	TGCAGTGCTAGTCCCAGGGGTTTGGCTGGAAACACCATATATTTT
TRBV7-9	once	TRBJ2-1	-	CASSLSEQFF	TGTGCCAGCAGCTTGTCTGAGCAGTTCTTC
TRBV7-9	-	TRBJ2-1	-	CASSQRTGIYNEQFF	TGTGCCAGCAGCCAACGAACAGGAATCTACAATGAGCAGTTCTTC
TRBV12-5	-	TRBJ1-6	-	CASGPNRDSPLHF	TGTGCTAGTGGGCCTAACAGAGATTCACCCCTCCACTTT
TRBV9	few	TRBJ1-3	-	CASNPGGTSGNTIYF	TGTGCCAGCAACCCCGGAGGGACCTCTGGAAACACCATATATTTT
TRBV19	-	TRBJ2-5	TRBD2	CASSAGTSGSSWETQYF	TGTGCCAGTAGCGCCGGGACTAGCGGGAGTAGCTGGGAGACCCAGTACTTC
TRBV6-4	-	TRBJ2-3	TRBD1	CASSDSQGATDTQYF	TGTGCCAGCAGTGACTCACAGGGGGCCACAGATACGCAGTATTTT
TRBV5-4	-	TRBJ1-1	-	CASSLEAGLSEAFF	TGTGCCAGCAGCTTGGAGGCGGGCTTGTCTGAAGCTTTCTTT
TRBV10-3	once	TRBJ1-4	-	CAIGGTSNEKLFF	TGTGCCATCGGAGGGACATCGAATGAAAAACTGTTTTTT
TRBV6-5	-	TRBJ2-7	-	CASSMRQVYEQYF	TGTGCCAGCAGCATGAGACAGGTCTACGAGCAGTACTTC
TRBV6-6	-	TRBJ1-1	-	CASTNRVQLNTEAFF	TGTGCCAGCACTAACCGGGTCCAATTGAACACTGAAGCTTTCTTT
TRBV10-2	-	TRBJ2-3	-	CASNLDSPKEADTQYF	TGCGCCAGCAACCTGGACAGTCCTAAGGAGGCAGATACGCAGTATTTT
TRBV5-4	-	TRBJ2-5	-	CASRQNRVEETQYF	TGTGCCAGCAGACAAAACAGGGTCGAAGAGACCCAGTACTTC
TRBV30	-	TRBJ1-2	-	CAWSVTGTANYGYTF	TGTGCCTGGAGTGTAACAGGCACCGCTAACTATGGCTACACCTTC
TRBV4-1	-	TRBJ1-2	-	CASSQEARAYGYTF	TGCGCCAGCAGCCAAGAGGCGAGGGCGTATGGCTACACCTTC
TRBV4-1	few	TRBJ1-3	TRBD1	CASSQDRDSSGNTIYF	TGCGCCAGCAGCCAAGATAGGGACAGCTCTGGAAACACCATATATTTT